This T cell receptor (beta chain) was documented in a study of beta chain features in type 1 diabetes (dated by TCRdb to 2016 to 2019). At the level of the whole study: No differences in mean age, gender distribution, total cell number or subset yield were found between patients and healthy donors. A total of some 100,000,000 sorted cells were examined across all samples, and the number of cells per subset was strongly correlated with RNA yield. In the study, TCRB repertoires of sorted circulating CD4+ T cell subsets from recently diagnosed type 1 diabetes patients were compared with those of matched healthy donors. Regulatory and stem cell-like memory subsets were obtained from only 8 patients and about 8 healthy donors, while naive and central memory subsets were obtained from all 28 donors.

With regard to this clone: Its antigen has not been determined. The record has no base qualities; no much larger clone is one base away.

Cut back by 4 bases and 0 bases, the V and J ends lie 11 bases apart. CDR3 length: 14 amino acids, cysteine to phenylalanine. The entry retains the CDR3 DNA only, 42 bases that are in frame from base 1. CDR1 and CDR2 (SQVTM, ANQGSEA) derive from the germline V gene. On the study overall, not on this receptor specifically: Because small numbers of individuals were included in the HLA sub-analyses, any influence of HLA type on TCRB rearrangement was left unresolved. Sequencing cDNA rather than genomic DNA could over-represent highly expressing activated cells, although activation and CD3 levels did not differ between groups. At VDJ recombination sites, type 1 diabetes patients had fewer insertions and more deleted nucleotides, which implies abnormalities in thymic rearrangement. A moderate but significant shortening of TCRB CDR3 length was observed in type 1 diabetes patients in all four CD4+ subsets. Naive, central memory and regulatory TCRB repertoires appeared more similar among patients than among healthy donors. Shorter templates might be favored by PCR, yet because patient and control samples were amplified and corrected together, any such skew would affect both groups equally.

All of the isolated RNA was reverse transcribed with the High Capacity cDNA Reverse Transcription Kit, so expressed TCRB transcripts were sequenced. Deep immunoSEQ sequencing was applied to naive, central memory and regulatory T cell samples, giving an average of about 3.8 million total reads per sample. After sorted cells were lysed in RLT buffer, RNA was extracted with DNase-treated RNeasy Micro or Mini kits, with the choice depending on cell number. To prevent cross-contamination, each cell subset was processed individually, whereas patient and healthy donor samples were processed jointly. The immunoSEQ multiplex PCR was used to amplify TCRB sequences from cDNA, yielding 87-bp fragments that span the CDR3 region. Sequencing of the amplicons was performed on the Illumina HiSeq platform. In the original analysis: PCR bias was corrected computationally using synthetic template baselines, and reads within Hamming distance 2 were collapsed, with unmergeable singletons discarded. By aligning reads against IMGT, V, D and J genes, CDR3 length, and insertions or deletions at six rearrangement sites were assigned. Within each subset, clonotype counts were normalized to the number of sorted cells before true diversity and Gini coefficients were calculated with the tcR R package. The overlap coefficient, calculated on TCRB nucleotide sequences, was used to measure repertoire sharing. Out-of-frame TCRB sequences from naive cells were analyzed as a proxy for the pre-selection repertoire. Entries here come from immuneACCESS through TCRdb and include only in-frame sequences with V and J called. Some clones fail to appear in such tables; in the studies checked, an unresolved V gene covers under half of the shortfall, and the cause of the remainder is unknown. That table is the source of V, J and clone size, and D and trimming were worked out from the DNA. For this sample the table gives hundreds of thousands of clones, of which roughly 31% were detected only once. The ten largest clones represent around 0.065% of the sample.

Each donor gave one peripheral blood draw, around 0.12 L on average, collected into heparinised tubes. A BD FACSAria II and a panel including CD45RO, CCR7, CD25, CD127, CD95 and CD27 were used to sort naive, central memory, regulatory and stem cell-like memory CD4+ T cells. Every sorted population had a purity above 95%. PBMCs were separated immediately by Lymphoprep density gradient centrifugation and were stained directly, without being cultured. So that batch effects would be minimized, each experiment stained and sorted samples in pairs, pairing one healthy donor with one patient. The rearrangement combines TRBV29-1 with TRBJ2-3; the D segment cannot be called with confidence. The receptor comes from a man aged 18 to 35 in good health. The sequencing input was naive CD4+ T cells from blood. This specimen's cell subset or site label, interpreted: true naive CD4+ T cells. This receptor has the CDR3 CSVAKGLSTDTQYF. Here is the DNA: TGCAGCGTTGCAAAAGGGCTAAGCACAGATACGCAGTATTTT.